A single sample gave rise to the 8 T cell receptor beta chains below, sequenced in a study of blood T cells in healthy people across ages. Alongside a J-beta primer mix, a sample-barcoded 5' primer served in a second PCR lasting about 7 to 12 cycles. TCRdb ran MiXCR on the 5' RACE reads and lists one entry per CDR3 protein. The table has hundreds of thousands of distinct CDR3 sequences, over 40% seen once; the top ten hold less than 15%. Sequences were obtained from blood. These receptors all stem from a woman aged 80 or over in good health.

Worth noting for this clonotype: A read error may be the cause here, since a much bigger clone is one base away. J is TRBJ2-7 and V is TRBV12-3 or TRBV12-4; TRBD2 matches 9 bases. The V and J ends lost 3 bases and 5 bases, in that order; junction bases with no gene match: 5. The CDR3 sequence is 14 residues long. CDR3 protein: CASSFSSGGHEQYF. For the CDR3, the DNA is TGTGCCAGCAGTTTTAGTAGCGGGGGCCACGAGCAGTACTTC.

This clonotype was seen many times. This sequence joins TRBV5-1 and TRBJ2-2; D is undetermined. The V gene lost 2 bases and the J gene lost 1 base, with 9 bases spanning the gap. Germline loops: CDR1 SGHRS, CDR2 YFSETQ. The CDR3 covers 15 residues. The CDR3 region is CASSFRTENTGELFF. The CDR3 bases are TGCGCCAGCAGCTTCAGGACCGAGAACACCGGGGAGCTGTTTTTT.

This clonotype was counted at least ten times. The chain couples TRBV29-1 to TRBJ2-5, with 11 bases identical to TRBD1. The V segment lost 7 bases and the J segment 4 bases; nucleotides outside the gene matches: 11. The CDR3 spans 15 residues. In germline, CDR1 is SQVTM, CDR2 ANQGSEA. The CDR3: CSAGQGAITGETQYF. The CDR3 DNA reads TGCAGCGCTGGACAGGGGGCTATTACAGGAGAGACCCAGTACTTC.

This clonotype was recorded a few times. This chain connects TRBV5-1 to TRBJ1-1; 8 bases are shared with TRBD1. Germline loops: CDR1 SGHRS, CDR2 YFSETQ. This CDR3 comprises 14 residues. V shed 4 bases and J 1 base; nucleotides not matched to a gene: 3. CDR3 in amino acids: CASSGQGWNTEAFF. CDR3 DNA sequence: TGCGCCAGCAGCGGACAGGGCTGGAACACTGAAGCTTTCTTT.

The rearrangement joins TRBV6-2 or TRBV6-3 to TRBJ2-1; the D gene is possibly TRBD2 (5 bases). V was clipped by 3 bases and J by 0 bases, with 6 bases between them. Germline V gene sequence: CDR1 MNHEY, CDR2 SVGEGT. This CDR3 comprises 14 residues. This CDR3 is CASSYGSSYNEQFF. The CDR3 DNA reads TGTGCCAGCAGTTATGGGAGCTCCTACAATGAGCAGTTCTTC.

This clonotype was observed many times. CDR3 sequence: CASTSDRTYEQYF. CDR3 DNA sequence: TGTGCCAGCACCTCGGACAGAACCTACGAGCAGTACTTC. The chain joins TRBV28 to TRBJ2-7; the D gene is possibly TRBD1 (6 bases). Germline lookup yields CDR1 MDHEN and CDR2 SYDVKM. The V gene lost 7 bases and the J gene lost 2 bases, with 12 bases spanning the gap. This CDR3 region has 13 residues.

This chain joins TRBV16 and TRBJ2-7, with a tentative D call TRBD1 (5 bases). V lost 3 bases and J lost 0, with 12 bases in between. Germline V gene sequence: CDR1 KGHSY, CDR2 FQNENV. The CDR3 covers 15 residues. CDR3 loop: CASSHQTESSYEQYF. In DNA, the CDR3 is TGTGCCAGCAGCCATCAGACAGAGAGCTCCTACGAGCAGTACTTC.

Details on this clonotype: A clone one base away is much larger, so this may be a read error. The chain carries TRBV4-1 and TRBJ2-1, with 12 bases that match TRBD2. In germline, CDR1 is MGHRA, CDR2 YSYEKL. The CDR3 totals 17 residues. Here the CDR3 reads CASSQPKLAGGFNGQFF. In DNA, the CDR3 is TGCGCCAGCAGCCAGCCCAAACTAGCGGGAGGCTTCAATGGGCAGTTCTTC.